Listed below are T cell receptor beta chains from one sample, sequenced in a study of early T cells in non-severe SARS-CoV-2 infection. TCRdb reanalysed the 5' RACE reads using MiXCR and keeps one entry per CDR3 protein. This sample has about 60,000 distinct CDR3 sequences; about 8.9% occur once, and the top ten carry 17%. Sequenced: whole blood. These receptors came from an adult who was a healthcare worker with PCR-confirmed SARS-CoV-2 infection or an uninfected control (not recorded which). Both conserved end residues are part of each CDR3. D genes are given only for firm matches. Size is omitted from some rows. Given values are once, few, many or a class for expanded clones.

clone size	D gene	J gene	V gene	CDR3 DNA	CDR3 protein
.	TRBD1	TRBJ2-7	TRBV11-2	TGTGCCAGCAGCACGGGACAGGGGTTCAACGAGCAGTACTTC	CASSTGQGFNEQYF
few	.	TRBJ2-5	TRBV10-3	TGTGCCATCAGTCATGGCGGGGCCGGCCAAGAGACCCAGTACTTC	CAISHGGAGQETQYF
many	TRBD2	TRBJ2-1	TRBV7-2	TGTGCCAGCAGCAAGACTAGCGGGGCCTACAATGAGCAGTTCTTC	CASSKTSGAYNEQFF
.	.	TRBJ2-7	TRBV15	TGTGCCACCAGCAGGGACCTCCTCTACGAGCAGTACTTC	CATSRDLLYEQYF
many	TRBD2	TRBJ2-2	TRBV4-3	TGCGCCAGCAGCCAAGATCGGGGGGTGAACACCGGGGAGCTGTTTTTT	CASSQDRGVNTGELFF
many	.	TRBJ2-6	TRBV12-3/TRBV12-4	TGTGCCAGCAGCCGTACAGCCTCGGGCTCTGGGGCCAACGTCCTGACTTTC	CASSRTASGSGANVLTF
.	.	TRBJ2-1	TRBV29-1	TGCAGCGTTGCCGATTCGAAGCGGCCCTACAATGAGCAGTTCTTC	CSVADSKRPYNEQFF
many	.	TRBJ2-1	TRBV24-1	TGTGCCACCAGTGATCCTCCTGAACTAGTACGAGAGTTCTTC	CATSDPPELVREFF
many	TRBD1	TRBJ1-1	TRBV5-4	TGTGCCAGCAGCCTGGGCCTCGGACAGGGATCTGAAGCTTTCTTT	CASSLGLGQGSEAFF
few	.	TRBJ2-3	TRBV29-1	TGCAGCGTTGCAGGGGCGACTAGTGGGACGCAGTATTTT	CSVAGATSGTQYF
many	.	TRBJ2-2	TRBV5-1	TGCGCCAGCAGCGCCGGGGCAGGTACCAACACCGGGGAGCTGTTTTTT	CASSAGAGTNTGELFF
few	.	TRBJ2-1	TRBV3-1	TGTGCCAGCAGCCTAACCCGGTCCAATTCCTACAATGAGCAGTTCTTC	CASSLTRSNSYNEQFF
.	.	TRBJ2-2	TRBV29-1	TGCAGCGTCCCTAGCGCTTCAAACACCGGGGAGCTGTTTTTT	CSVPSASNTGELFF
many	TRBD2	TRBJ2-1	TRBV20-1	TGCAGTGCTAGTTCTAGCGGCCCTAACAATGAGCAGTTCTTC	CSASSSGPNNEQFF
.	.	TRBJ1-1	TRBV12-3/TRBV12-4	TGTGCCAGCACACGGACGGGGAACACTGAAGCTTTCTTT	CASTRTGNTEAFF
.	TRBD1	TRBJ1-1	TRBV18	TGTGCCAGCTCCGGACAGGGTTTGAACACTGAAGCTTTCTTT	CASSGQGLNTEAFF
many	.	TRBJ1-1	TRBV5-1	TGCGCCAGCAGCTTCTATGGGGGAGCCTTGAACACTGAAGCTTTCTTT	CASSFYGGALNTEAFF
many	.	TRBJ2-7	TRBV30	TGTGCCTGGAGTGTACAGGGACCGACCTACGAGCAGTACTTC	CAWSVQGPTYEQYF
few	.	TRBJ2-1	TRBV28	TGTGCCAGCAGATCTCCGAGTGAGCAGTTCTTC	CASRSPSEQFF
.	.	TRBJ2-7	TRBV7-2	TGTGCCAGCAGCCCCTACACACTATACGAGCAGTACTTC	CASSPYTLYEQYF
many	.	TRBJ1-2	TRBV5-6	TGTGCCAGCAGCTTGGTGGCAGGGGCCGCTGATATCTATGGCTACACCTTC	CASSLVAGAADIYGYTF
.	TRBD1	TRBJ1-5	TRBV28	TGTGCCAGCAGTCCCAGGGGGCTGCGTCAGCCCCAGCATTTT	CASSPRGLRQPQHF
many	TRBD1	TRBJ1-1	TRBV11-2	TGTGCCAGCAGCTCACAGGGGGCGACTGAAGCTTTCTTT	CASSSQGATEAFF
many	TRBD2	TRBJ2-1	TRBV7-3	TGTGCCAGCAGCTTATGGACTAGCGGCCCAAATGAGCAGTTCTTC	CASSLWTSGPNEQFF
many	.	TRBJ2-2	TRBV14	TGTGCCAGCAGCCAGAGCGGGGAGCTGTTTTTT	CASSQSGELFF